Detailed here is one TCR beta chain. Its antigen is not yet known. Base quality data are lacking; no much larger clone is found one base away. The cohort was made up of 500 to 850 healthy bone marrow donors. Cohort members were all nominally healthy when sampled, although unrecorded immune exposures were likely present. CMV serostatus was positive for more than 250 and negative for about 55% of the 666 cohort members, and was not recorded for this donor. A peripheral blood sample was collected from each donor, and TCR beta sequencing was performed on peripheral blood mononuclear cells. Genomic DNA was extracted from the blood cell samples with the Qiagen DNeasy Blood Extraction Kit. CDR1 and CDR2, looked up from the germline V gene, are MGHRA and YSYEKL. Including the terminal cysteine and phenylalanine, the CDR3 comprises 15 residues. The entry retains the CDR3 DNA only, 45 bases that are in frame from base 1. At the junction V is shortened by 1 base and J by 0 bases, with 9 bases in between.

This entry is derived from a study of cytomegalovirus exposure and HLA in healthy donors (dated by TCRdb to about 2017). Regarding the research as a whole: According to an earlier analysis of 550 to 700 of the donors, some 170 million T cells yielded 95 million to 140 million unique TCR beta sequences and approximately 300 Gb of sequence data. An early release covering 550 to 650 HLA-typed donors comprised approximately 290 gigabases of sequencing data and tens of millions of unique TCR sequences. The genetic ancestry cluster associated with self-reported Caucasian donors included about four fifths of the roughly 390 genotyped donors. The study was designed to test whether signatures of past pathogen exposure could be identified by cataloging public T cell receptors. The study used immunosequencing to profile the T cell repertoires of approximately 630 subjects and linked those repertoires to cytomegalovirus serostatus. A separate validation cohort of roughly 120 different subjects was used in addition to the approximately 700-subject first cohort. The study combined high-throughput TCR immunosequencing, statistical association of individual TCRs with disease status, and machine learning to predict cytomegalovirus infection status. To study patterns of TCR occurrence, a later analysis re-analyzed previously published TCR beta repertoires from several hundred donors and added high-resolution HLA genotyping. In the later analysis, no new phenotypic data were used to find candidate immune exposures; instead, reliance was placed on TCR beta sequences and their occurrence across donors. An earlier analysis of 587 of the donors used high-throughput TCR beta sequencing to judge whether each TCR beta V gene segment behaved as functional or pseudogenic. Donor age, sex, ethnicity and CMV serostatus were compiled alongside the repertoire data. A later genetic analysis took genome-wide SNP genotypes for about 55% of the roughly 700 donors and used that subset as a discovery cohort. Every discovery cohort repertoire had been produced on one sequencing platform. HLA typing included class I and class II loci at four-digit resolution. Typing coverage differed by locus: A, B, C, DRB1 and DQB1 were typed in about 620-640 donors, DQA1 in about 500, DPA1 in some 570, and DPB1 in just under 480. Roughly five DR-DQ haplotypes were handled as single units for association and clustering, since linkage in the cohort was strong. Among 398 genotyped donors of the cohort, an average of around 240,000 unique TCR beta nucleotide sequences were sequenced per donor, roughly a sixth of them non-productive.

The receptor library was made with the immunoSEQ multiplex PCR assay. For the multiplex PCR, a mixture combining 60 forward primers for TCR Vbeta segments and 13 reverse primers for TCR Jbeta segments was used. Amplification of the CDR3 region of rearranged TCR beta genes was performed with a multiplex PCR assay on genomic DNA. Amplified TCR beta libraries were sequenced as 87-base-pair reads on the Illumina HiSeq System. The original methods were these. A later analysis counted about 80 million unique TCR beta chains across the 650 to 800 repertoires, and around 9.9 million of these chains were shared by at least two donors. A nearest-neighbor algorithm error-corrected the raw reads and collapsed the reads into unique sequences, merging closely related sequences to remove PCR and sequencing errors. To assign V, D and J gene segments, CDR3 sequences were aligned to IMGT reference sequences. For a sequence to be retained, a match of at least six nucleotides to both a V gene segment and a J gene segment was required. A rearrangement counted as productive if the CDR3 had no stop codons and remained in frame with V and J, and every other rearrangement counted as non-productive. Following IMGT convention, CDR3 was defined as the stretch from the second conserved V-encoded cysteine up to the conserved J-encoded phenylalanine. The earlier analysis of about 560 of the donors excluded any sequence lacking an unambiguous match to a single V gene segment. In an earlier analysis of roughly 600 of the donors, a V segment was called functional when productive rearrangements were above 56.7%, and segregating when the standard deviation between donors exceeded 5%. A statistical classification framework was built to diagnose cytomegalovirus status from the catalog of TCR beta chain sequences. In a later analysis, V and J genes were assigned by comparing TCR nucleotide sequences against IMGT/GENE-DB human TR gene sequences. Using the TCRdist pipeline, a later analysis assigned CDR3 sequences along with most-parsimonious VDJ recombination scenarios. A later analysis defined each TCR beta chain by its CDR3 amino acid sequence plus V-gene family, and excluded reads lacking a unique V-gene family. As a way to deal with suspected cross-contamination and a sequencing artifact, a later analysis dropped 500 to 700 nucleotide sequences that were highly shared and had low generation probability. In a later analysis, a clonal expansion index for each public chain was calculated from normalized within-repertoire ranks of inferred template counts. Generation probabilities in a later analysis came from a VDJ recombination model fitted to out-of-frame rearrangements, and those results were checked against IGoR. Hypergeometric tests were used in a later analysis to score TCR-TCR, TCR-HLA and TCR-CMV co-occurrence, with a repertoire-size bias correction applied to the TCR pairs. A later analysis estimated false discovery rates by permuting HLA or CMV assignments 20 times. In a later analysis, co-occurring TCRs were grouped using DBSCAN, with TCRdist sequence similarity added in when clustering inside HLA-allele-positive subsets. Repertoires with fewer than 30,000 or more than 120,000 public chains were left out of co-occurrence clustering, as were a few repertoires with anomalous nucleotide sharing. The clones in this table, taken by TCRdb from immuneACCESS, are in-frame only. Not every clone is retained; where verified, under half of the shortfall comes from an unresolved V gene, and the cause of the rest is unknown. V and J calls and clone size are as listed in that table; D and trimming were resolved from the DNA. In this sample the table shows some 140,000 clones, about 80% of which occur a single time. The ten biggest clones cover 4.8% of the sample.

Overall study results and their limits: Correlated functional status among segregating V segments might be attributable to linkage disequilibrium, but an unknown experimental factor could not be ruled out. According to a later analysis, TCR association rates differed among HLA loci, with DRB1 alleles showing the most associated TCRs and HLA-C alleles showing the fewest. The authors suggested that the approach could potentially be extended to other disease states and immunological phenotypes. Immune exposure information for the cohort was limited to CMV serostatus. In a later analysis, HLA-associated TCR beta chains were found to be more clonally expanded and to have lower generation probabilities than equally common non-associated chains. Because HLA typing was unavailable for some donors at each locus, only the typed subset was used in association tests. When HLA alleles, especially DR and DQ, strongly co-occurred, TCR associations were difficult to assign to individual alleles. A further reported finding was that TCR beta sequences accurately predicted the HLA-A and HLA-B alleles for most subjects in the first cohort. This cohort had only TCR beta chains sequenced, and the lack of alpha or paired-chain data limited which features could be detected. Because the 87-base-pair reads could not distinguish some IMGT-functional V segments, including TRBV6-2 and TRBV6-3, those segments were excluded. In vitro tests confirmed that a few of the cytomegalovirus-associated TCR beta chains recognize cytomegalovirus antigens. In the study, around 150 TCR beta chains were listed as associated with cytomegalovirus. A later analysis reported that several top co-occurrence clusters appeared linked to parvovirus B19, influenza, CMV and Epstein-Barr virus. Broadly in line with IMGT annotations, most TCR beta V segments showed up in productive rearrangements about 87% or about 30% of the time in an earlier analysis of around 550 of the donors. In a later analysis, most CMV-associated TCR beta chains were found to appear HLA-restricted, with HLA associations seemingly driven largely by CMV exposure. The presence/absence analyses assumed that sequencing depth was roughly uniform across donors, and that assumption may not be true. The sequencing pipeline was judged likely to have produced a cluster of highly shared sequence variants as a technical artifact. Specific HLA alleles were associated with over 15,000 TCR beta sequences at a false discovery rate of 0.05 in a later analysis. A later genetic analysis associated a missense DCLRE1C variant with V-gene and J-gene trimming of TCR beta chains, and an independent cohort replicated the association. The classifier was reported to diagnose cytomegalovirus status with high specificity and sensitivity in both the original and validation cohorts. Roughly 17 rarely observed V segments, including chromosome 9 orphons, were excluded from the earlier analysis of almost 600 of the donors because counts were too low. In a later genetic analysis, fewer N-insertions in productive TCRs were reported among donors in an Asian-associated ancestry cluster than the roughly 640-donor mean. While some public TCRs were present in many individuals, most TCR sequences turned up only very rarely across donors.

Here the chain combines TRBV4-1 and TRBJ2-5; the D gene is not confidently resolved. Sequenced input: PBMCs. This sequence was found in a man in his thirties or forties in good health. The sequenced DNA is TGCGCCAGCAGCCAAGGTCGCGGCTACCAAGAGACCCAGTACTTC. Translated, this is CASSQGRGYQETQYF.